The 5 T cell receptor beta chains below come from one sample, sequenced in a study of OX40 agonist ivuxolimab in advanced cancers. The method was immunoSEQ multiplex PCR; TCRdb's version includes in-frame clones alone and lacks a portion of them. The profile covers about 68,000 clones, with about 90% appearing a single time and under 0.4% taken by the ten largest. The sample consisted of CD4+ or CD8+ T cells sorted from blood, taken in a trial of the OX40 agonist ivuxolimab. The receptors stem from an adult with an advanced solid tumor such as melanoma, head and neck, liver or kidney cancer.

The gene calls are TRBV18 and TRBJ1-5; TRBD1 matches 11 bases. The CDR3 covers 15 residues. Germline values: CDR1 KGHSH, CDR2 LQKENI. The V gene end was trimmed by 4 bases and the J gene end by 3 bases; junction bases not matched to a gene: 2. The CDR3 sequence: CASSQGQGVNQPQHF. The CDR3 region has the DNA TGTGCCAGCTCACAGGGACAGGGGGTCAATCAGCCCCAGCATTTT.

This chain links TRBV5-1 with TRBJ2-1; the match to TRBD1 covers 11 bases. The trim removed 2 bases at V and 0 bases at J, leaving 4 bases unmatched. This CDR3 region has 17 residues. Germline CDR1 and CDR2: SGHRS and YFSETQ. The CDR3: CASSLNGQGASYNEQFF. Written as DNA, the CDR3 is TGCGCCAGCAGCTTAAATGGACAGGGGGCCTCCTACAATGAGCAGTTCTTC.

This CDR3 is CASSRDTTTNEKLFF. The CDR3 nucleotides read TGCGCCAGCAGCAGGGACACCACAACTAATGAAAAACTGTTTTTT. This sequence joins TRBV5-1 and TRBJ1-4; tentatively, D is TRBD1 (6 bases). Germline CDR1 reads SGHRS; CDR2 reads YFSETQ. The length of the CDR3 is 15 residues. The ends were cut back, 4 bases at V and 0 bases at J, with 10 bases in the middle.

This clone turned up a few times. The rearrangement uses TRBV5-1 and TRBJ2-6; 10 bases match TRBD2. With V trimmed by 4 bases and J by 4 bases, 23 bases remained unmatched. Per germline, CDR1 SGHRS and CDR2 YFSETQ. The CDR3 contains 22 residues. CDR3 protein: CASSPLGVLAGVGQVGANVLTF. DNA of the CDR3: TGCGCCAGCAGCCCCTTGGGTGTGCTAGCGGGAGTAGGGCAAGTAGGGGCCAACGTCCTGACTTTC.

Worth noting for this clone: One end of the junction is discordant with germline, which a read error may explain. The CDR3 DNA is TGTGCTAGCAGCTCCGGGTCATTTGCGGGAATAGCCTACAATGAGCAGTTCTTC. Protein sequence: CASSSGSFAGIAYNEQFF. V is TRBV7-7 and J is TRBJ2-1, with D possibly TRBD2 on 6 matching bases. Germline V CDR1 and CDR2: SSHAT, FNYEAQ (reference sequence). This CDR3 is 18 amino acids long.